This entry lists 11 T cell receptor beta chains sequenced from one sample in a study of blood T cell repertoires in COVID-19. This table comes from immunoSEQ multiplex PCR, and its TCRdb copy is limited to in-frame clones, with some not included. The sample lists 390,000 or so clones; around 87% were seen once. Sequenced input: PBMCs or T cells enriched from blood (not recorded which). The source of these receptors is a woman aged 45-65 years who had recovered from COVID-19.

The V call is TRBV6-5, the J call TRBJ1-3; D possibly corresponds to TRBD1 (5 bases). This CDR3 has 16 amino acids. V shed 4 bases and J shed 3 bases, with 16 bases lying between them. Germline values: CDR1 MNHEY, CDR2 SVGAGI. CDR3 protein: CASSSNRDLIGNTIYF. The CDR3 nucleotides read TGTGCCAGCAGTTCCAACCGGGACTTAATTGGAAACACCATATATTTT.

This clone was counted a few times. The chain joins TRBV5-1 to TRBJ1-2; possible D gene TRBD1, 5 bases. V was cut by 3 bases and J by 6 bases, with 15 bases left in between. Germline CDR1 and CDR2: SGHRS and YFSETQ. The CDR3 has 14 amino acids. The CDR3 is CASSWESNRNGYTF. The CDR3 nucleotides are TGCGCCAGCAGCTGGGAATCAAACAGGAATGGCTACACCTTC.

This rearrangement joins TRBV2 to TRBJ1-1; 7 positions agree with TRBD1. CDR1 and CDR2 (germline): SNHLY, FYNNEI. The junction had 3 bases not matched to a gene; V was cut back by 4 bases and J by 1 base. CDR3 length equals 14 residues. The CDR3 DNA sequence: TGTGCCAGCAGTGGAGGGGACAGGAACACTGAAGCTTTCTTT. Translation gives CASSGGDRNTEAFF. Full variable domain (rest looked up from reference TRBV2 and TRBJ1-1): EPEVTQTPSHQVTQMGQEVILRCVPISNHLYFYWYRQILGQKVEFLVSFYNNEISEKSEIFDDQFSVERPDGSNFTLKIRSTKLEDSAMYFCASSGGDRNTEAFFGQGTRLTVV.

V gene TRBV19 combines with J gene TRBJ1-1; TRBD1 agrees at 9 bases. Germline V lookup: CDR1 LNHDA, CDR2 SQIVND (reference sequence). The V segment lost 4 bases and the J segment 4 bases; nucleotides outside the gene matches: 4. The CDR3 has 14 amino acids. DNA of the CDR3: TGTGCCAGTAGTACGATGACAGGGGGCACTGAAGCTTTCTTT. This sequence encodes CASSTMTGGTEAFF.

The V gene is TRBV28, the J gene TRBJ1-6; D may be TRBD1 (6 bases). Germline V gene sequence: CDR1 MDHEN, CDR2 SYDVKM. This CDR3 has 14 amino acids. Between the trimmed V and J ends, which lost 3 bases and 10 bases, there was a span of 13 bases. This CDR3 is CASSFSGVFSPLHF. As DNA, the CDR3 is TGTGCCAGCAGTTTTTCAGGGGTTTTCTCACCCCTCCACTTT.

This clone was counted between two and nine times. The chain combines TRBV6-1 with TRBJ1-1; possibly TRBD1 for D (6 bases). The germline CDR1 and CDR2 sequences are MNHNS and SASEGT. Trimming left V 0 bases short and J 6 bases short, with 8 bases between. This CDR3 is built from 13 residues. This chain's CDR3 is CASSEADRAEAFF. CDR3 in DNA: TGTGCCAGCAGTGAAGCGGACAGAGCTGAAGCTTTCTTT.

V is TRBV11-2 and J is TRBJ2-5; 7 bases are a match to TRBD2. CDR1 and CDR2 from the germline V gene are SGHAT and FQNNGV. The J segment lost 1 base and the V segment lost 0 bases, leaving 8 bases of the junction unmatched. The CDR3 extends over 17 amino acids. The CDR3 here is CASSLEWNAGAQETQYF. The CDR3 nucleotides read TGTGCCAGCAGCTTAGAGTGGAATGCGGGAGCCCAAGAGACCCAGTACTTC.

The sample holds a few counts of this clone. The chain combines TRBV11-2 with TRBJ2-7; 7 nucleotides agree with TRBD2. This CDR3 spans 14 amino acids. V lost 5 bases to trimming and J lost 2 bases; unmatched junction nucleotides: 6. Looked up from germline, CDR1 is SGHAT and CDR2 is FQNNGV. The CDR3, as DNA: TGTGCCAGCAGCCCCCAGGGAGGGCCCTACGAGCAGTACTTC. The encoded protein is CASSPQGGPYEQYF.

CDR3 DNA sequence: TGTGCCAGCAGTGGAGTGGGGCCGAACACTGAAGCTTTCTTT. Translated: CASSGVGPNTEAFF. V is TRBV2 and J is TRBJ1-1; tentative D call: TRBD1 (5 bases). Germline values: CDR1 SNHLY, CDR2 FYNNEI. Trimming removed 4 bases at V and 1 base at J, with 10 bases between. The CDR3 totals 14 residues.

The V and J genes are TRBV10-3 and TRBJ1-3, with unresolved D. Looked up from germline, CDR1 is ENHRY and CDR2 is SYGVKD. With 2 bases removed from V and 1 base from J, the gap between germline ends came to 9 bases. The CDR3 is 15 amino acids. CDR3 region: CAISENRGSGNTIYF. Here the CDR3 DNA reads TGTGCCATCAGTGAGAATAGAGGGTCTGGAAACACCATATATTTT.

V is TRBV6-2 or TRBV6-3 and J is TRBJ1-2, with D uncertain. This CDR3 is 13 amino acids long. The V and J ends lost 5 bases and 3 bases respectively, with 10 bases between them. Looked up from germline, CDR1 is MNHEY and CDR2 is SVGEGT. The CDR3 sequence is CASSPPGYYGYTF. CDR3 nucleotides: TGTGCCAGCAGTCCCCCGGGTTACTATGGCTACACCTTC.